A selection of T cell receptor beta chains follows, all from one sample in a study of PD-1 blockade in mismatch repair-deficient tumors. The data were produced by immunoSEQ multiplex PCR, yet TCRdb's version contains in-frame clones alone and is incomplete. The data show more than 12,000 clones, 80% to 85% seen once. The antigens these receptors bind are not known. Here the sequenced sample was cells cultured in vitro, taken from a patient treated with pembrolizumab. The receptor set was obtained from an adult with mismatch repair-deficient cancer. CDR3s include the opening cysteine and the closing phenylalanine or tryptophan.

v_gene	j_gene	CDR3aa
TRBV27	TRBJ2-1	CASSLYLAGGVLNEQFF
TRBV28	TRBJ2-7	CASRFAGTGYYEQYF
TRBV27	TRBJ2-3	CASSPRTDTQYF
TRBV2	TRBJ2-7	CASSEFGGGAYEQYF
TRBV2	TRBJ1-6	CASSDPRHFKGTYNSPLHF
TRBV10-3	TRBJ1-5	CAISDDGTGTQPQHF
TRBV13	TRBJ2-7	CASSLGTHYEQYF
TRBV28	TRBJ1-5	CASSLLTLGQGVSQPQHF
TRBV9	TRBJ1-6	CASSVARNSPLHF
TRBV6-5	TRBJ1-2	CASRRDMAAGYTF
TRBV28	TRBJ2-2	CASTPPGEATGELFF
TRBV13	TRBJ2-7	CASSVTSGSSREQYF
TRBV13	TRBJ2-7	CASSHRGIYEQYF
TRBV25-1	TRBJ2-2	CASSEWDRGNTGELFF
TRBV12-2	TRBJ1-2	CASRPTSQGSVGGYTF
TRBV9	TRBJ2-3	CASSVVGGVADTQYF
TRBV6-1	TRBJ2-2	CASREGGSGAGELFF
TRBV5-8	TRBJ1-1	CASSSNMGQNTEAFF
TRBV7-9	TRBJ2-7	CASSLSYEQYF
TRBV11-3	TRBJ2-2	CASSSLTRELFF